This is a list of T cell receptor beta chains from one sample in a study of blood T cells in healthy people across ages. TCRdb recomputed calls from the 5' RACE reads with MiXCR, one row per CDR3 protein. The profile shows some 890,000 distinct CDR3 sequences, almost 30% of them singletons. In addition, the sample was reused for a study of T cells of mothers and their children.

The specimen was blood. The receptors shown here come from a woman aged 35 to 49 in good health. Both conserved end residues are part of each CDR3. D genes are given only for firm matches. Size tells how often a clone was seen (once, few, many) or the class of an expanded clone, and some rows leave it out.

TRBV6-5	few	TRBD2	TRBJ2-2	CASSLDSGGPGELFF
TRBV7-9	.	.	TRBJ1-2	CASSLVSVSVGYTF
TRBV20-1	few	.	TRBJ2-3	CSADGRSTDTQYF
TRBV29-1	many	.	TRBJ2-3	CSVEEGRANTDTQYF
TRBV18	few	.	TRBJ2-1	CASSPRQSEAYNEQFF
TRBV28	many	.	TRBJ2-5	CASSLDTVTQYF
TRBV11-1	few	.	TRBJ2-6	CASSLALGTGFSGANVLTF
TRBV7-9	few	.	TRBJ2-1	CASSLARDSTNEQFF
TRBV5-1	.	TRBD1	TRBJ2-1	CASSLEPPGQGYNEQFF
TRBV20-1	.	TRBD1	TRBJ2-5	CSAAGDSPQETQYF
TRBV13	.	TRBD1	TRBJ2-1	CASSFDRGPDEQFF
TRBV28	few	TRBD1	TRBJ2-7	CASTIRDRGIYEQYF
TRBV7-2	.	.	TRBJ2-5	CASSLLGGIEQETQYF
TRBV12-3/TRBV12-4	few	.	TRBJ1-5	CASTQEGNQPQHF
TRBV5-1	once	TRBD2	TRBJ2-2	CASGGLAGGPNTGELFF
TRBV27	.	.	TRBJ1-2	CASSLGTLGNYGYTF
TRBV4-1	many	.	TRBJ1-2	CASSQRGDYGYTF
TRBV20-1	.	TRBD1	TRBJ1-5	CSAPGQGAPSNQPQHF
TRBV4-1	.	.	TRBJ1-4	CASSQMDGPNEKLFF
TRBV6-6	.	TRBD1	.	CASSYGDRAWGETQYF
TRBV6-5	few	TRBD1	TRBJ2-2	CASRRDRGPGELFF
TRBV5-1	.	.	TRBJ2-7	CASSLPTSGDEQYF
TRBV2	many	.	TRBJ2-7	CASSEGTYEQYF
TRBV7-9	many	.	TRBJ2-3	CASSSGLEGGDTQYF
TRBV5-1	.	.	TRBJ1-1	CASSSRQAVYTEAFF
TRBV5-6	few	TRBD2	TRBJ2-3	CASSRTSGTLVTDTQYF
TRBV5-1	few	TRBD2	TRBJ2-3	CASSARSAGGSTDTQYF
TRBV28	.	TRBD2	TRBJ2-3	CASGRGADTQYF
TRBV5-1	.	.	TRBJ1-6	CASSLRGASDSPLHF
TRBV4-3	few	TRBD2	TRBJ2-2	CASRRTSGTGELFF
TRBV4-3	.	.	TRBJ1-1	CASSHPGSLMNTEAFF
TRBV7-9	.	.	TRBJ2-5	CASSYRTALGETQYF
TRBV5-5	many	.	.	CASRVGTRIAEQYF
TRBV6-2/TRBV6-3	.	.	TRBJ2-1	CATVDESSYNEQFF
TRBV11-3	.	.	TRBJ2-5	CASQVEGHNQETQYF
TRBV6-1	many	TRBD1	TRBJ1-2	CASSPRTGQGYGYTF
TRBV11-1	few	TRBD1	TRBJ1-1	CASSFQTGANTEAFF
TRBV5-6	few	.	TRBJ1-1	CASGLMRTEAFF
TRBV7-2	.	.	.	CASSLSGQTRGEQYF
TRBV25-1	many	TRBD1	TRBJ2-7	CASSELGQDYEQYF
TRBV5-1	many	.	TRBJ2-7	CASSLVQGPYEQYF
TRBV3-1	many	.	TRBJ2-7	CASSQPGSEQYF